This entry lists 3 T cell receptor beta chains sequenced from one sample in a study of T cells after posttransplantation cyclophosphamide. TCRdb keeps only in-frame clones here, not all; method: immunoSEQ multiplex PCR. The sample lists 45,000 to 65,000 clones; 94% were seen once. Sequencing was carried out using PBMCs. These receptors originate from a woman aged 25 to 45 in good health and a related stem cell transplant donor.

The V and J genes are TRBV7-6 and TRBJ2-2; possible D gene TRBD1, 6 bases. CDR1 SGHVS and CDR2 FNYEAQ come from the germline V gene. Trimming cost V 1 base and J 6 bases, with 6 bases left between them. This CDR3 has 13 residues. The CDR3 loop reads CASSLEGAGELFF. The CDR3 nucleotides read TGTGCCAGCAGCTTAGAGGGGGCCGGGGAGCTGTTTTTT.

The gene calls are TRBV5-6 and TRBJ1-1, with unresolved D. This CDR3 comprises 14 residues. Germline loops: CDR1 SGHDT, CDR2 YYEEEE. V lost 0 bases to trimming and J lost 3 bases, with 9 bases between them. In DNA form, the CDR3 reads TGTGCCAGCAGCTTGGCAGGAGGGTACACTGAAGCTTTCTTT. It encodes CASSLAGGYTEAFF.

The gene calls are TRBV28 and TRBJ2-3; tentatively, D is TRBD1 (5 bases). This CDR3 is 15 amino acids long. Trimming cost V 7 bases and J 2 bases, with 16 bases left between them. Germline CDR1 is MDHEN and CDR2 is SYDVKM. CDR3 in amino acids: CASTTRVGITDTQYF. The CDR3 DNA reads as TGTGCCAGCACCACCAGGGTTGGGATCACAGATACGCAGTATTTT.